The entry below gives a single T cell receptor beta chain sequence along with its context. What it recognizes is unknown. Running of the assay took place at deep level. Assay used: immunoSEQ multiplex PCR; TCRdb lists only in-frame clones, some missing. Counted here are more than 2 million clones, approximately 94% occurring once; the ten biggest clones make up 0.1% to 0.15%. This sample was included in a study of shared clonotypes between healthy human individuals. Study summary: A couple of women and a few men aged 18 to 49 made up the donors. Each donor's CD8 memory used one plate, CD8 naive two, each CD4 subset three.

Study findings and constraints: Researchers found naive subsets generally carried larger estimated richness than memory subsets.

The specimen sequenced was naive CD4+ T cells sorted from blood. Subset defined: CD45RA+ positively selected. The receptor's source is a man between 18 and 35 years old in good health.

Here the CDR3 reads CATLPGQSYEQYF. For the CDR3, the DNA is TGTGCCACCCTCCCGGGACAATCCTACGAGCAGTACTTC. The chain uses TRBV2 and TRBJ2-7; tentatively, D is TRBD1 (6 bases). V was trimmed by 10 bases and J by 1 base, leaving 14 bases between them. Per germline, CDR1 SNHLY and CDR2 FYNNEI. The CDR3 covers 13 residues. The full variable domain, its missing parts supplied by reference TRBV2 and TRBJ2-7, is EPEVTQTPSHQVTQMGQEVILRCVPISNHLYFYWYRQILGQKVEFLVSFYNNEISEKSEIFDDQFSVERPDGSNFTLKIRSTKLEDSAMYFCATLPGQSYEQYFGPGTRLTVT.